The subject of this entry is one T cell receptor (beta chain). What it binds is unknown. This specimen belongs to a study of blood T cells in healthy people across ages. At the level of the study: T cells yielded about one barcoded beta molecule per two cells through template switching.

Together with a sample-barcoded 5' primer, a J-beta primer mix was included in a second PCR lasting about 7 to 12 cycles. TCRdb re-called the 5' RACE reads with MiXCR, one entry per CDR3 protein. The sample includes 1.4 million or so distinct CDR3 sequences, 35% to 45% seen only once; the top ten take less than 5%. Study observations and caveats: The study lacked donor CMV status, which possibly confounded expanded clonotype changes.

Collection of roughly 9.8 milliliters of peripheral blood was performed for each donor. Input material: blood. The source is a young woman in good health.

CDR3 bases: TGTGCCAGCAGCTTCAGGGCGGGAAGGACCGGGGAGCTGTTTTTT. Its protein is CASSFRAGRTGELFF. This chain links TRBV5-4 with TRBJ2-2, with a possible D match to TRBD2 (6 bases). Trimming took 2 bases from V and 5 from J, leaving 13 bases between them. CDR1 is SGHNT, CDR2 YYREEE, per germline (reference sequence). The CDR3 is 15 residues long. Based on the CDR3 plus reference TRBV5-4 and TRBJ2-2, the full variable domain is ETGVTQSPTHLIKTRGQQVTLRCSSQSGHNTVSWYQQALGQGPQFIFQYYREEENGRGNFPPRFSGLQFPNYSSELNVNALELDDSALYLCASSFRAGRTGELFFGEGSRLTVL.